One sample yielded the 19 T cell receptor beta chains listed below, sequenced in a study of T cell repertoires in aging, cancer and after chemotherapy. The template was genomic DNA from peripheral blood, not RNA. A mixed TRB-A/B primer pool amplified rearranged TRB by multiplex touch-down PCR. MiXCR, run by TCRdb on the multiplex PCR reads, gives a single entry per CDR3 protein. The sample consists of roughly 7,100 distinct CDR3 sequences, approximately 50% of them appearing once. Specimen: blood. Every receptor here comes from a human donor with a solid tumor.

V usage is TRBV20-1 and J usage is TRBJ1-6; no clear D gene. Germline V CDR1 and CDR2: DFQATT, SNEGSKA (reference sequence). Trimming pared 5 bases from V and 8 bases from J, leaving 22 bases between. The CDR3 has 16 residues. The CDR3 bases are TGCAGTGCTCGTCCCGGGAAGGGCGGGAATGATTCACCCCTCCACTTT. It yields the protein CSARPGKGGNDSPLHF.

This clonotype was observed a handful of times. The CDR3 sequence is CASSPLGQNTEAFF. The CDR3 region has the DNA TGTGCCAGCTCACCATTAGGACAGAACACTGAAGCTTTCTTT. V is TRBV18 and J is TRBJ1-1, with D possibly being TRBD1 (5 bases). The germline CDR1 and CDR2 sequences are KGHSH and LQKENI. This CDR3 spans 14 amino acids. Trimming removed 2 bases from V and 1 base from J, with 8 bases in between.

This chain connects TRBV6-1 to TRBJ2-2; maybe TRBD2 (5 bases). V was pared by 6 bases and J by 2 bases, with 13 bases between. This CDR3 region has 15 residues. Germline CDR1 MNHNS, CDR2 SASEGT. CDR3 protein: CASSYRTPNTGELFF. Here the CDR3 DNA reads TGTGCCAGCAGCTACCGGACTCCTAACACCGGGGAGCTGTTTTTT.

This clonotype was detected only once. V is TRBV19 and J is TRBJ1-5, with 9 nucleotides matching TRBD1. The germline V gene has CDR1 LNHDA and CDR2 SQIVND (reference sequence). The trim removed 5 bases at V and 6 bases at J, leaving 17 bases unmatched. The CDR3 runs 18 residues. The CDR3 DNA reads TGTGCCAGTAGTCCCCGGGACAGGGCCGGGGGTACAACTCAGCCCCAGCATTTT. It codes for CASSPRDRAGGTTQPQHF.

This clonotype was seen a handful of times. The V gene is TRBV6-1, the J gene TRBJ1-6; TRBD1 aligns across 11 bases. V dropped 11 bases and J dropped 7; count of bases not matched to a gene: 10. This CDR3 spans 15 amino acids. From germline, CDR1 is MNHNS and CDR2 SASEGT. CDR3 protein: CAVPLGTGGNSPLHF. The CDR3 DNA is TGTGCCGTCCCGCTCGGGACAGGGGGAAATTCACCCCTCCACTTT.

The rearrangement links TRBV6-5 to TRBJ1-4; D possibly corresponds to TRBD1 (6 bases). This CDR3 comprises 16 residues. V was clipped by 6 bases and J by 7 bases, with 21 bases between them. Germline assignment: CDR1 MNHEY and CDR2 SVGAGI. The CDR3 protein is CASRVNTRGRGEKLFF. The CDR3 DNA sequence: TGTGCCAGCAGAGTGAATACTAGGGGGAGAGGTGAAAAACTGTTTTTT.

The chain has TRBV6-5 and TRBJ2-2; D is undetermined. This CDR3 has 13 residues. Per the germline V gene, CDR1 is MNHEY and CDR2 is SVGAGI. The ends were cut back, 4 bases at V and 0 bases at J, with 3 bases in the middle. CDR3 nucleotide sequence: TGTGCCAGCAGTTTTACGAACACCGGGGAGCTGTTTTTT. It codes for CASSFTNTGELFF.

CDR3: CASSALGRARYEKLFF. The CDR3 DNA sequence: TGTGCCAGCAGTGCCCTTGGGAGGGCTAGGTATGAAAAACTGTTTTTT. The chain is built from TRBV25-1 and TRBJ1-4; D unresolved. This CDR3 spans 16 amino acids. Between the trimmed V and J ends, which lost 4 bases and 6 bases, there was a span of 18 bases. Germline V gene sequence: CDR1 MGHDK, CDR2 SYGVNS. The whole variable domain, remainder taken from reference TRBV25-1 and TRBJ1-4, is EADIYQTPRYLVIGTGKKITLECSQTMGHDKMYWYQQDPGMELHLIHYSYGVNSTEKGDLSSESTVSRIRTEHFPLTLESARPSHTSQYLCASSALGRARYEKLFFGSGTQLSVL.

The chain links TRBV20-1 to TRBJ2-1; TRBD2 agrees at 10 bases. Unmatched junction bases numbered 14, after V lost 6 bases and J lost 9 bases. From germline, CDR1 is DFQATT and CDR2 SNEGSKA (reference sequence). The length of the CDR3 is 15 residues. The CDR3 loop reads CSATRSRLAGVEQFF. CDR3 bases: TGCAGTGCCACCCGCAGCCGCCTAGCGGGAGTTGAGCAGTTCTTC.

Only one count was recorded for this clonotype. The chain combines TRBV29-1 with TRBJ2-1, with 8 positions matching TRBD2. The V gene's germline CDR1 is SQVTM and CDR2 ANQGSEA. V shed 4 bases, J shed 3 bases, and the junction held 5 bases outside the gene matches. This CDR3 spans 14 amino acids. The CDR3 nucleotides read TGCAGCGTTGTTCACCGGGAGGGCTACAATGAGCAGTTCTTC. Its protein is CSVVHREGYNEQFF.

As DNA, the CDR3 is TGTGCCAGCAGTACATCCGGGACTTCGACGGAACTTTACAATGAGCAGTTCTTC. This codes for CASSTSGTSTELYNEQFF. V and J are TRBV12-3 or TRBV12-4 and TRBJ2-1, with D perhaps matching TRBD2 (6 bases). CDR3 length equals 18 residues. The V and J ends lost 5 bases and 4 bases respectively, with 24 bases between them.

With respect to this clonotype: Compared with germline, one end of the junction differs, possibly owing to a read error. CDR3 in amino acids: CSSSPSLAGDGVDTQYF. CDR3 coding DNA: TGTTCCAGCAGCCCGTCCCTAGCGGGAGATGGGGTAGATACGCAGTATTTT. This chain links TRBV7-6 with TRBJ2-3; the match to TRBD2 covers 10 bases. CDR3 size: 17 residues. Germline V CDR1 and CDR2: SGHVS, FNYEAQ. Filled out from reference TRBV7-6 and TRBJ2-3, the complete variable domain reads GAGVSQSPRYKVTKRGQDVALRCDPISGHVSLYWYRQALGQGPEFLTYFNYEAQQDKSGLPNDRFSAERPEGSISTLTIQRTEQRDSAMYRCSSSPSLAGDGVDTQYFGPGTRLTVL.

This chain uses TRBV27 with TRBJ1-1; D call uncertain. V dropped 4 bases and J dropped 1 base, with 7 bases sitting between them. The CDR3 length is 13 residues. Per the germline V gene, CDR1 is MNHEY and CDR2 is SMNVEV (reference sequence). The CDR3 here is CASSYLGNTEAFF. CDR3 coding DNA: TGTGCCAGCAGTTATCTGGGGAACACTGAAGCTTTCTTT.

In this sample, this clonotype turned up once. The gene calls are TRBV18 and TRBJ2-1; 10 nucleotides line up with TRBD2. This CDR3 region has 19 residues. The trim removed 4 bases at V and 3 bases at J, leaving 15 bases unmatched. In germline, CDR1 is KGHSH, CDR2 LQKENI. CDR3 protein: CASSRGRLAGDMHYNEQFF. CDR3 DNA sequence: TGTGCCAGCTCACGAGGGAGGCTAGCGGGAGATATGCACTACAATGAGCAGTTCTTC.

V gene TRBV5-1 combines with J gene TRBJ1-1; no definite D call. Trimming left V 3 bases short and J 4 bases short, with 10 bases between. The germline V gene encodes CDR1 SGHRS and CDR2 YFSETQ. The CDR3 has 13 amino acids. CDR3 coding DNA: TGCGCCAGCAGCTCGAGCCGGGCCACTGAAGCTTTCTTT. Translating it yields CASSSSRATEAFF. The full variable domain, with the rest looked up from reference TRBV5-1 and TRBJ1-1, is KAGVTQTPRYLIKTRGQQVTLSCSPISGHRSVSWYQQTPGQGLQFLFEYFSETQRNKGNFPGRFSGRQFSNSRSEMNVSTLELGDSALYLCASSSSRATEAFFGQGTRLTVV.

This clonotype has a single count. The DNA of the CDR3 is TGCAGTGCTAACCCCCCAGCCTCGCGGGCCTACGAGCAGTACTTC. It codes for CSANPPASRAYEQYF. The genes are TRBV20-1 and TRBJ2-7; D perhaps matches TRBD2 (5 bases). Trimming shortened V by 4 bases and J by 2 bases, and 18 bases separated the two germline ends. Germline V gene lookup returns CDR1 DFQATT and CDR2 SNEGSKA (reference sequence). CDR3 length equals 15 residues.

The chain combines TRBV12-3 or TRBV12-4 with TRBJ2-1; a possible D gene is TRBD1 (5 bases). The CDR3 length is 17 residues. CDR3 in DNA: TGTGCTAGTGGTTCCGTCCACAAAGACAGCGTTGACAATGAGCAGTTCTTC. Translating gives CASGSVHKDSVDNEQFF.

V gene TRBV13 combines with J gene TRBJ1-1, with TRBD1 identical over 7 bases. Per germline, CDR1 PRHDT and CDR2 FYEKMQ (reference sequence). With 6 bases clipped from V and 3 bases from J, the junction kept 4 bases outside the gene matches. The CDR3 covers 13 residues. The CDR3, as DNA: TGTGCCAGCAGACCTACAGGGGACACTGAAGCTTTCTTT. Residues: CASRPTGDTEAFF.

This chain connects TRBV27 to TRBJ1-4; TRBD1 matches at 9 bases. The germline CDR1 and CDR2 sequences are MNHEY and SMNVEV (reference sequence). The ends lost 4 bases at V and 7 bases at J; junction bases unmatched: 4. This CDR3 comprises 14 residues. In nucleotides, the CDR3 is TGTGCCAGCAGTTCTCCGGGACAGGGTGAAAAACTGTTTTTT. Residues: CASSSPGQGEKLFF.